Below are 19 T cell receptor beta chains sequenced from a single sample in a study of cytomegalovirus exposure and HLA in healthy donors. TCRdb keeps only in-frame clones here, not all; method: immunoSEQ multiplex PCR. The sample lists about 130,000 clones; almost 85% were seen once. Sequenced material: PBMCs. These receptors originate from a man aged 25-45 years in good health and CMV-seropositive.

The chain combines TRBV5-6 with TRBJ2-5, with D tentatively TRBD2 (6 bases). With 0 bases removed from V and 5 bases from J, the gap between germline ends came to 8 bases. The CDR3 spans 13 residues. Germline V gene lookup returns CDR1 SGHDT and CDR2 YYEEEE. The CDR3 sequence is CASSLVGGETQYF. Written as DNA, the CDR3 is TGTGCCAGCAGCTTGGTAGGAGGGGAGACCCAGTACTTC.

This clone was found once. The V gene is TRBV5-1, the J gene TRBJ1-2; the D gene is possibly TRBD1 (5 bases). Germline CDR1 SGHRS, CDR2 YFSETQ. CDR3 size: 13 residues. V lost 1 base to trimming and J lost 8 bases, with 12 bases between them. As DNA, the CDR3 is TGCGCCAGCAGCTTGTTTGGGGGGGACGGCTACACCTTC. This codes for CASSLFGGDGYTF.

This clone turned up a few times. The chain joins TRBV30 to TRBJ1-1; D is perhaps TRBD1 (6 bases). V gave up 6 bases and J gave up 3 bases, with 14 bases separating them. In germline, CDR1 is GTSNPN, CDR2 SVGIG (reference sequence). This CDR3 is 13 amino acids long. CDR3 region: CACIPGVDTEAFF. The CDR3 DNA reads TGTGCCTGCATCCCAGGGGTGGACACTGAAGCTTTCTTT.

The CDR3 loop is CASSQDIGSGPYNEQFF. The DNA for the CDR3 is TGTGCCAGCAGCCAAGATATCGGAAGCGGGCCCTACAATGAGCAGTTCTTC. J is TRBJ2-1 and V is TRBV14; tentatively, D is TRBD2 (6 bases). Between the trimmed V and J ends, which lost 0 bases and 2 bases, there was a span of 14 bases. The CDR3 is 17 amino acids. Germline V lookup: CDR1 SGHDN, CDR2 FVKESK.

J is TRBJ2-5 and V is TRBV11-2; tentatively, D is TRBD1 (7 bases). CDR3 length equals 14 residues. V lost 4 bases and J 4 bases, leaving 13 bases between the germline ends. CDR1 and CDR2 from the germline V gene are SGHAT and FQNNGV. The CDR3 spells CASSWRGLVETQYF. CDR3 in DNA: TGTGCCAGCAGCTGGAGGGGGCTGGTAGAGACCCAGTACTTC.

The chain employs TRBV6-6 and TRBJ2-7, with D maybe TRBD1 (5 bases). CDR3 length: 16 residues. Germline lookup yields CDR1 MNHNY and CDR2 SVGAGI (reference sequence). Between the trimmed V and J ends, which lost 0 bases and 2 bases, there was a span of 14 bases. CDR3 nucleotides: TGTGCCAGCAGTTACTCCTCCTTAGGGGTGACCTACGAGCAGTACTTC. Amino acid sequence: CASSYSSLGVTYEQYF.

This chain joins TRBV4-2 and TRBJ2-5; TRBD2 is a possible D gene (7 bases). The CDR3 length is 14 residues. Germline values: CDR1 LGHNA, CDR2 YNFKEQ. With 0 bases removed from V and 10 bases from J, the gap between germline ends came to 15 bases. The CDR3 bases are TGTGCCAGCAGCCAAGAAGGGGGGGGAGAGGGCCAGTACTTC. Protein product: CASSQEGGGEGQYF.

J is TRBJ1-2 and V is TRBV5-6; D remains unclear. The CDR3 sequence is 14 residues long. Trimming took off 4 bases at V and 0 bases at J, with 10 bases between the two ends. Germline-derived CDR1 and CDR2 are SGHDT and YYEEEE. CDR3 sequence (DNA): TGTGCCAGCAGCGCGGCAGTTGCTAACTATGGCTACACCTTC. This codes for CASSAAVANYGYTF. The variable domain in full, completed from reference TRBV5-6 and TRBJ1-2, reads DAGVTQSPTHLIKTRGQQVTLRCSPKSGHDTVSWYQQALGQGPQFIFQYYEEEERQRGNFPDRFSGHQFPNYSSELNVNALLLGDSALYLCASSAAVANYGYTFGSGTRLTVV.

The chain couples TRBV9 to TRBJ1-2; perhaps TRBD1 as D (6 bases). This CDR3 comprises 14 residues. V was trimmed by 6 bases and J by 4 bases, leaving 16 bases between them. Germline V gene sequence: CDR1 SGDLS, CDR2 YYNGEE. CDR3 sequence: CASTRGQQSYGYTF. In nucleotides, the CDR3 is TGTGCCAGCACCCGCGGACAGCAGTCCTATGGCTACACCTTC.

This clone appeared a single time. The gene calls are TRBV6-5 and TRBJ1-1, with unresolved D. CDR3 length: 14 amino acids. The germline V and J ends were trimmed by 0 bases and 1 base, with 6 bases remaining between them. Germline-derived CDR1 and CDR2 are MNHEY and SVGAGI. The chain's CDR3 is CASSYSQSNTEAFF. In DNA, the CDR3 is TGTGCCAGCAGTTACTCGCAGTCGAACACTGAAGCTTTCTTT.

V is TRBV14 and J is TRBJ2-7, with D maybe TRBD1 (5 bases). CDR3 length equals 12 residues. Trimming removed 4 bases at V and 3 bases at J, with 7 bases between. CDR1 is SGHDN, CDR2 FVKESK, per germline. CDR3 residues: CASSRDSYEQYF. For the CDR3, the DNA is TGTGCCAGCAGCCGAGACAGCTACGAGCAGTACTTC.

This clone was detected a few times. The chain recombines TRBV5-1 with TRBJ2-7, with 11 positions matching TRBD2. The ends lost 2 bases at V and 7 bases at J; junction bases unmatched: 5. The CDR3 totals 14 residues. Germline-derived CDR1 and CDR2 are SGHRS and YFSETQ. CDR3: CASSFSGGAREQYF. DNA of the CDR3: TGCGCCAGCAGCTTTAGCGGGGGGGCGAGAGAGCAGTACTTC.

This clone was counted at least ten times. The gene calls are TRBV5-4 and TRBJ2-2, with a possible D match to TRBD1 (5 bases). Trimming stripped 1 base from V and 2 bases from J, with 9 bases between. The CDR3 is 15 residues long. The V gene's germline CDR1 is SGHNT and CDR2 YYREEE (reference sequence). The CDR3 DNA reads TGTGCCAGCAGCTTGCGGACACTAAACACCGGGGAGCTGTTTTTT. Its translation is CASSLRTLNTGELFF.

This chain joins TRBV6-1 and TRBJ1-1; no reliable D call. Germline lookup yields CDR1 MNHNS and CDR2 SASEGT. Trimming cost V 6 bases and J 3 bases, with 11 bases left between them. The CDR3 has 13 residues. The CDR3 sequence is CASSPFSYTEAFF. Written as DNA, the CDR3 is TGTGCCAGCAGCCCTTTCTCGTACACTGAAGCTTTCTTT.

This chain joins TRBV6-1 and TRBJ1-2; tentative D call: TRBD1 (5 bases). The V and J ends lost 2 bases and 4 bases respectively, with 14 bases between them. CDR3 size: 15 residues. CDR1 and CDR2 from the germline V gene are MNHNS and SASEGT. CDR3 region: CASSELTGSPYGYTF. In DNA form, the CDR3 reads TGTGCCAGCAGTGAACTAACAGGATCCCCCTATGGCTACACCTTC.

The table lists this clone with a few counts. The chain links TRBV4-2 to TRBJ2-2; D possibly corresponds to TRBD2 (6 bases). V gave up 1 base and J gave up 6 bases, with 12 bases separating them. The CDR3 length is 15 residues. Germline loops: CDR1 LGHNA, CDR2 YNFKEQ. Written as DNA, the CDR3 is TGTGCCAGCAGCCAAGGAGTCACTAGCCCCGGGGAGCTGTTTTTT. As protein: CASSQGVTSPGELFF.

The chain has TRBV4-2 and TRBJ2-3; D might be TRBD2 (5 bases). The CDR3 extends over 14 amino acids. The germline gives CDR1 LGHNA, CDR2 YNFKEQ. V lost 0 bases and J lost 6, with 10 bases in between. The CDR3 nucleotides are TGTGCCAGCAGCCAAGACATCTGGAGGGATACGCAGTATTTT. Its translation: CASSQDIWRDTQYF.

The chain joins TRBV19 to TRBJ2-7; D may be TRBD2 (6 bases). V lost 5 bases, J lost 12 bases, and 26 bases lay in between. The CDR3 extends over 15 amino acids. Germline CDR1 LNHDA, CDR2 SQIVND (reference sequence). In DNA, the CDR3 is TGTGCCAGTAGTCAATCCCGGGACTCCCCTACGGCGTGGTACTTC. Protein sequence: CASSQSRDSPTAWYF.

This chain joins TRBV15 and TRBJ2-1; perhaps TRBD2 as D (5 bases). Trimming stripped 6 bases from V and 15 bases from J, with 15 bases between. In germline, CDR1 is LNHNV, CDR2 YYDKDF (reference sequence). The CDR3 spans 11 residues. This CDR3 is CATRDRGGPFF. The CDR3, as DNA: TGTGCCACCAGAGACCGAGGAGGACCGTTCTTC.